This T cell receptor beta chain was observed in a study of blood T cell repertoires in COVID-19. Overall study context: Collection of acute and convalescent COVID-19 samples took place in the United States, Italy and Spain. PBMCs, B-cell-depleted T cells, or T cells provided the cDNA or gDNA that made up the material.

This clone was counted once. Sequencing used immunoSEQ multiplex PCR; TCRdb keeps in-frame clones, though not all of them. The sample consists of 250,000 to 300,000 clones, 70% to 90% of them appearing once. Trimming took 6 bases from V and 5 from J; bases not matched to a gene: 3. In germline, CDR1 is LNHDA, CDR2 SQIVND (reference sequence). The CDR3 runs 12 residues. This rearrangement joins TRBV19 to TRBJ1-2; TRBD1 matches at 7 bases. This clonotype originated in a middle-aged woman with acute or convalescent COVID-19. Material: peripheral blood. The CDR3 nucleotides are TGTGCCAGTAGCTGGACAGGTTATGGCTACACCTTC. This translates into CASSWTGYGYTF.